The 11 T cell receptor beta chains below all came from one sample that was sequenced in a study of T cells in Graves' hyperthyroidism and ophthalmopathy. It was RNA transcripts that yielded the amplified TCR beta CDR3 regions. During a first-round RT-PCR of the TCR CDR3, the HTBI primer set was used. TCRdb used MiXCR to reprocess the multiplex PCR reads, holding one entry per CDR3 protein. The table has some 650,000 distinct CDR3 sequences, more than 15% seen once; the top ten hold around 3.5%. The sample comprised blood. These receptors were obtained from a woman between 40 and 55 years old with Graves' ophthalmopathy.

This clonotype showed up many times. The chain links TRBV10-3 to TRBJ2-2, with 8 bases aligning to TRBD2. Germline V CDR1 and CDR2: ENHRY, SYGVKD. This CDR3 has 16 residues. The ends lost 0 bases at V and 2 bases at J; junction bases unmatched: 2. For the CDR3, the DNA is TGTGCCATCAGTGAGTCGACTAGCGCCAACACCGGGGAGCTGTTTTTT. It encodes CAISESTSANTGELFF.

The CDR3 nucleotides read TGTGCCAGCAGCCTTACCCGGGGCCACGAGCAGTACTTC. It encodes CASSLTRGHEQYF. V gene TRBV3-1 combines with J gene TRBJ2-7; D is tentatively TRBD1 or TRBD2 (5 bases each). The germline V gene has CDR1 LGHDT and CDR2 YNNKEL (reference sequence). The CDR3 runs 13 residues. The germline V and J ends were trimmed by 4 bases and 5 bases, with 12 bases remaining between them.

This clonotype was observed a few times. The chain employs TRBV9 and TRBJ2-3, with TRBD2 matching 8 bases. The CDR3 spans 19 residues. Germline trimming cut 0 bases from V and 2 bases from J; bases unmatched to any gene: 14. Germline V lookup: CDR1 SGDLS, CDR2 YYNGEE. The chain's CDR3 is CASSVAPKGAGATTDTQYF. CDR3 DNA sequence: TGTGCCAGCAGCGTAGCCCCCAAGGGAGCGGGGGCGACCACAGATACGCAGTATTTT.

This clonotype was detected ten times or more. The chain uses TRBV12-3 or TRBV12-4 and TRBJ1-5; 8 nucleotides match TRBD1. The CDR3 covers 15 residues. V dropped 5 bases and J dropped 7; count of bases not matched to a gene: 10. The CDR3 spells CASSHNDRGGQPQHF. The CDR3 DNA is TGTGCCAGCAGTCACAACGACAGGGGAGGCCAGCCCCAGCATTTT.

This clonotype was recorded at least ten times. The CDR3 is CSARDPSGGRTDTQYF. The CDR3 nucleotides are TGCAGTGCTAGAGATCCGAGCGGGGGGCGAACAGATACGCAGTATTTT. The chain is built from TRBV20-1 and TRBJ2-3; 9 bases agree with TRBD2. Germline loops: CDR1 DFQATT, CDR2 SNEGSKA (reference sequence). The CDR3 has 16 amino acids. With V trimmed by 0 bases and J by 3 bases, 7 bases remained unmatched.

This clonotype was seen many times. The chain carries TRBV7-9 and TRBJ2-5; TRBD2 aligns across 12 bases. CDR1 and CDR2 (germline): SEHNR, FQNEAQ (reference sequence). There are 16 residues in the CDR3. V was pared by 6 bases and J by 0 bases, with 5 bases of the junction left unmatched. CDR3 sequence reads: CASSHGLAGNQETQYF. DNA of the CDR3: TGTGCCAGCAGTCATGGACTAGCGGGGAACCAAGAGACCCAGTACTTC.

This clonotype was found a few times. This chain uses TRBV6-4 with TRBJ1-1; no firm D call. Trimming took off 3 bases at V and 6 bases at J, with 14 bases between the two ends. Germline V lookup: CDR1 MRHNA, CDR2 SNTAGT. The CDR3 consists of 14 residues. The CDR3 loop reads CASSEGMDQAEAFF. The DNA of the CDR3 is TGTGCCAGCAGTGAAGGGATGGACCAGGCTGAAGCTTTCTTT.

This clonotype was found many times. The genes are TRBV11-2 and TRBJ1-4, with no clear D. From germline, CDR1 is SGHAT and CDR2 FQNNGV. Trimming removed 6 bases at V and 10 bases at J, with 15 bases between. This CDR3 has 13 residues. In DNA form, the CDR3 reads TGTGCCAGCAGTTTGCGTGGGGAGGGAAAACTGTTTTTT. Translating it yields CASSLRGEGKLFF. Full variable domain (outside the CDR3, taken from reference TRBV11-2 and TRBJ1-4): EAGVAQSPRYKIIEKRQSVAFWCNPISGHATLYWYQQILGQGPKLLIQFQNNGVVDDSQLPKDRFSAERLKGVDSTLKIQPAKLEDSAVYLCASSLRGEGKLFFGSGTQLSVL.

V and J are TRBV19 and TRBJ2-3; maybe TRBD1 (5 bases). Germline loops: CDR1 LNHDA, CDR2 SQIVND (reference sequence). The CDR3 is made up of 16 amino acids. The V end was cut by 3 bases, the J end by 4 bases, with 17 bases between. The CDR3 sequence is CASSIRVGGPADTQYF. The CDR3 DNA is TGTGCCAGTAGTATCAGGGTAGGCGGACCGGCAGATACGCAGTATTTT.

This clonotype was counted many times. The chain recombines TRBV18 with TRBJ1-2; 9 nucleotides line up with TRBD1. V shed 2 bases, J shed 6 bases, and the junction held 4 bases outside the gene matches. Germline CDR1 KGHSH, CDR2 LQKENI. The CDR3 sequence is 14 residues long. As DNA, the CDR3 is TGTGCCAGCTCACCAGAGGGACAGGGTAATGGCTACACCTTC. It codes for CASSPEGQGNGYTF. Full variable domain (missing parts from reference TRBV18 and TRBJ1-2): NAGVMQNPRHLVRRRGQEARLRCSPMKGHSHVYWYRQLPEEGLKFMVYLQKENIIDESGMPKERFSAEFPKEGPSILRIQQVVRGDSAAYFCASSPEGQGNGYTFGSGTRLTVV.

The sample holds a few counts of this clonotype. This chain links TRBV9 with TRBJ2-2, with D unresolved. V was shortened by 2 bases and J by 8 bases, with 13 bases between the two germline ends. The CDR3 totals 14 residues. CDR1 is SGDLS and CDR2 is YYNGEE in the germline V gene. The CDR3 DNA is TGTGCCAGCAGCGTCTTGGATTTTTCGGGGGAGCTGTTTTTT. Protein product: CASSVLDFSGELFF.